The present TCR beta chain was sequenced within a study of T cell repertoires in cytomegalovirus infection. TCRdb re-called the reads with MiXCR, one entry per CDR3 protein. The sample has some 500,000 distinct CDR3 sequences, about 40% seen once; the top ten hold 48%. With respect to this clonotype: The antigen is undetermined.

This receptor was identified in a human donor in good health (CMV status not recorded). Some clones in this sample may be carry-over from other donors' samples. The material sequenced was cultured PBMCs, taken from culture after CMV antigen stimulation.

CDR3 in amino acids: CASSSLGLLADTQYF. The CDR3 bases are TGTGCCAGCAGCTCCCTCGGGCTCTTGGCAGATACGCAGTATTTT. The chain is built from TRBV6-5 and TRBJ2-3; D uncertain. The ends were cut back, 6 bases at V and 4 bases at J, with 17 bases in the middle. The CDR3 length is 15 residues. Germline CDR1 reads MNHEY; CDR2 reads SVGAGI.